This TCR beta chain was captured in a study of CD8 T cells in Susac syndrome. With random hexamers, reverse transcription was performed on about 0.45 to 1 ug of RNA. One entry per CDR3 protein, called by TCRdb with MiXCR from the immunoSEQ multiplex PCR reads. There are hundreds of thousands of distinct CDR3 sequences in the sample; about 93% occur only once, and 0.06% to 0.08% lies in the top ten. V lost 4 bases and J 3 bases, leaving 20 bases between the germline ends. Germline assignment: CDR1 MNHEY and CDR2 SVGAGI. This CDR3 has 17 amino acids. This receptor was obtained from a human donor with multiple sclerosis. Material for sequencing was CD4+ T cells from PBMCs. The V and J genes are TRBV6-5 and TRBJ2-3; TRBD2 might be the D (6 bases). CDR3 sequence: CASSSAGWGIGTDTQYF. CDR3 nucleotide sequence: TGTGCCAGCAGTTCCGCGGGGTGGGGAATTGGGACAGATACGCAGTATTTT.